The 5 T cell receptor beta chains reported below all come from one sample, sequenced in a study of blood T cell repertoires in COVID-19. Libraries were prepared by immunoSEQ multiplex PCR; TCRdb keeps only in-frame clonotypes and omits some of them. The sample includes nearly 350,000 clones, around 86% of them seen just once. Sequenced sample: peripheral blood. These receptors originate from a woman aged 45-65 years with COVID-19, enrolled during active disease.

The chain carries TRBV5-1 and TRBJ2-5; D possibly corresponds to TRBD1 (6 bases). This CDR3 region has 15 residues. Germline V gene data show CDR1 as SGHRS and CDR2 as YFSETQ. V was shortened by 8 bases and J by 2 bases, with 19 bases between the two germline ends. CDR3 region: CASSPAPGQQETQYF. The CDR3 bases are TGCGCCAGTTCTCCGGCCCCCGGACAGCAAGAGACCCAGTACTTC.

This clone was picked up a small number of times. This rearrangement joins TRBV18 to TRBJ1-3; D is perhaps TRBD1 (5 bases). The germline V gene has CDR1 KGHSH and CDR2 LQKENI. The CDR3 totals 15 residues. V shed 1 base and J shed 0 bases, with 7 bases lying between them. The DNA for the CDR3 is TGTGCCAGCTCACCACAGGGGCTCTCTGGAAACACCATATATTTT. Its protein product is CASSPQGLSGNTIYF.

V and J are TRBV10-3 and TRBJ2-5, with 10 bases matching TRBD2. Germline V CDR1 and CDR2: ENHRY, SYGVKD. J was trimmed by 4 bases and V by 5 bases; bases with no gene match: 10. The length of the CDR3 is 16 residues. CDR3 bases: TGTGCCATCAGTCCCGCACTAGCGGGAAGAGGAGAGACCCAGTACTTC. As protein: CAISPALAGRGETQYF.

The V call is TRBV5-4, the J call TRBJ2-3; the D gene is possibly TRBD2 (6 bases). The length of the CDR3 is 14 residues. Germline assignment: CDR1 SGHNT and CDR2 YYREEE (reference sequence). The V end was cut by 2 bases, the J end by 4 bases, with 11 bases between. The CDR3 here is CASSFTRGPDTQYF. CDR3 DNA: TGTGCCAGCAGCTTCACGCGGGGTCCAGATACGCAGTATTTT. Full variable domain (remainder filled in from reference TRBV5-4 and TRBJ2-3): ETGVTQSPTHLIKTRGQQVTLRCSSQSGHNTVSWYQQALGQGPQFIFQYYREEENGRGNFPPRFSGLQFPNYSSELNVNALELDDSALYLCASSFTRGPDTQYFGPGTRLTVL.

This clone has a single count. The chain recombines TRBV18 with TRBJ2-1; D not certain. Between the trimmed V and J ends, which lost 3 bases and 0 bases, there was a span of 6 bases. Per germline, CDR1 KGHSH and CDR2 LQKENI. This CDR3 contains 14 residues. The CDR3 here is CASSPTGSYNEQFF. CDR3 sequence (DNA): TGTGCCAGCTCACCCACCGGCTCCTACAATGAGCAGTTCTTC.